What follows describes a single TCR beta chain. The antigen is not known. Distinct nucleotide sequences in the sample also encode this CDR3. This sample was taken from a study of shared clonotypes between healthy human individuals. CD45RO-negative cells were positively selected for CCR7, leaving out terminally differentiated effector memory CD45RA+ cells. Overall study results and limits: How much donors shared clonotypes was expected to be affected by sequencing depth. For naive CD4 cells, roughly 5% of clonotypes were shared across a handful of donors. Rarefaction curves obtained for sorted subsets showed sequencing incomplete despite large depth.

Some clones are missing from TCRdb's copy, which holds only in-frame ones; the method was immunoSEQ multiplex PCR. The sample holds about 2 million clones; about 95% are singletons and the top ten take approximately 1.2%. The CDR3 has 13 residues. Germline V CDR1 and CDR2: MDHEN, SYDVKM. Trimming removed 4 bases at V and 4 bases at J, with 11 bases between. This clonotype originated in a man aged 18 to 29 in good health. The V call is TRBV28, the J call TRBJ2-7; D may be TRBD1 or TRBD2 (6 bases each). The specimen was naive CD8+ T cells sorted from blood. The CDR3 is CASSYRGTYEQYF. CDR3 DNA sequence: TGTGCCAGCAGTTATAGGGGGACTTACGAGCAGTACTTC.